A selection of T cell receptor beta chains follows, all from one sample in a study of immune heterogeneity within non-small cell lung tumors. TCRdb passed the multiplex PCR reads through MiXCR, listing each CDR3 protein once. The sample holds around 3,800 distinct CDR3 sequences, 27% seen once. Material: lung tumor tissue. These receptors were obtained from a man in his fifties or sixties with non-small cell lung cancer. Both conserved end residues are part of each CDR3. Each record gives: CDR3 protein, J gene, V gene.

CDR3 protein: CASRIGTSGKTDTQYF
J gene: TRBJ2-3
V gene: TRBV6-2/TRBV6-3

CDR3 protein: CATSTGQGYNEQFF
J gene: TRBJ2-1
V gene: TRBV24-1

CDR3 protein: CASSPIDRKRGNSYEQYF
J gene: TRBJ2-7
V gene: TRBV11-2

CDR3 protein: CSARPGGYGYTF
J gene: TRBJ1-2
V gene: TRBV20-1

CDR3 protein: CASSHRNSYEQYF
J gene: TRBJ2-7
V gene: TRBV27

CDR3 protein: CASSLVGMEQFF
J gene: TRBJ2-1
V gene: TRBV7-9

CDR3 protein: CASRDRGNRLGYTF
J gene: TRBJ1-2
V gene: TRBV6-1

CDR3 protein: CASSSLAGGKTQYF
J gene: TRBJ2-5
V gene: TRBV13

CDR3 protein: CASSQVQFSGSNQPQHF
J gene: TRBJ1-5
V gene: TRBV4-2

CDR3 protein: CASSQDRAGGIEQFF
J gene: TRBJ2-1
V gene: TRBV4-1

CDR3 protein: CASSLDILGNTIYF
J gene: TRBJ1-3
V gene: TRBV11-2

CDR3 protein: CASSDHTSGRPTDLRDTQYF
J gene: TRBJ2-3
V gene: TRBV28

CDR3 protein: CASSRSCPDEQYF
J gene: TRBJ2-7
V gene: TRBV11-3

CDR3 protein: CASSENGVTEAFF
J gene: TRBJ1-1
V gene: TRBV2

CDR3 protein: CASSYDFMGTQYF
J gene: TRBJ2-5
V gene: TRBV6-1

CDR3 protein: CSASGPGWTQYF
J gene: TRBJ2-5
V gene: TRBV20-1

CDR3 protein: CASSYAGNTEAFF
J gene: TRBJ1-1
V gene: TRBV6-1

CDR3 protein: CASSANTGELFF
J gene: TRBJ2-2
V gene: TRBV18

CDR3 protein: CASSFGGRVEQYF
J gene: TRBJ2-7
V gene: TRBV5-1

CDR3 protein: CASSPATYEQFF
J gene: TRBJ2-1
V gene: TRBV18

CDR3 protein: CASSYSESLETQYF
J gene: TRBJ2-5
V gene: TRBV6-6

CDR3 protein: CASSSSGASYNEQFF
J gene: TRBJ2-1
V gene: TRBV6-9

CDR3 protein: CASSLRAGGGYTF
J gene: TRBJ1-2
V gene: TRBV5-1

CDR3 protein: CASSFSGAYNEQFF
J gene: TRBJ2-1
V gene: TRBV5-1

CDR3 protein: CSARTGMYADTQYF
J gene: TRBJ2-3
V gene: TRBV20-1

CDR3 protein: CASSLRQGTAEEKLFF
J gene: TRBJ1-4
V gene: TRBV5-1